Here is one TCR beta chain with its context. Its specificity is not known. The PCR contained 60 Vbeta and 13 Jbeta primers. Measured with immunoSEQ multiplex PCR; TCRdb has only the in-frame clones, and not every one. The table records about 140,000 clones, around 75% of them present only once. This entry comes from a study of cytomegalovirus exposure and HLA in healthy donors. Study observations and caveats: Presence/absence results assume similar sequencing depth per donor, which may not hold.

V shed 4 bases and J 3 bases; nucleotides not matched to a gene: 3. CDR3 length equals 14 residues. The germline gives CDR1 PRHDT, CDR2 FYEKMQ (reference sequence). The sequence derives from a female donor in good health and CMV-seronegative. The sequencing input was PBMCs. The chain uses TRBV13 and TRBJ1-1; TRBD1 matches 9 bases. The CDR3 spells CASSSQGADTEAFF. CDR3 DNA: TGTGCCAGCAGCTCACAGGGGGCTGACACTGAAGCTTTCTTT. The whole variable domain, filled in from reference TRBV13 and TRBJ1-1, reads AAGVIQSPRHLIKEKRETATLKCYPIPRHDTVYWYQQGPGQDPQFLISFYEKMQSDKGSIPDRFSAQQFSDYHSELNMSSLELGDSALYFCASSSQGADTEAFFGQGTRLTVV.